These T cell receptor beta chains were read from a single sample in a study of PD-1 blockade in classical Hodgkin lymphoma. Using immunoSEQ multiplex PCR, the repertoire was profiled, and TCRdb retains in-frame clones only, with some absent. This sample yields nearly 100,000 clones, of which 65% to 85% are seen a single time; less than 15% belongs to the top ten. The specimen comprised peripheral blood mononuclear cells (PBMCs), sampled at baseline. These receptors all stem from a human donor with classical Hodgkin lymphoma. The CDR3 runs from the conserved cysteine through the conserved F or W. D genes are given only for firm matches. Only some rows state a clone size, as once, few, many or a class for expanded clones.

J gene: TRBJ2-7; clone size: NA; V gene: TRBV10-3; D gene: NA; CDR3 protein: CAIRDILYEQYF; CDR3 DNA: TGTGCCATCAGGGACATCCTTTACGAGCAGTACTTC
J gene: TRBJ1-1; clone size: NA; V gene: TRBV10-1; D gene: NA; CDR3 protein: CASGRGTAGTEAFF; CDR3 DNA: TGCGCCAGCGGGAGGGGGACGGCAGGGACTGAAGCTTTCTTT
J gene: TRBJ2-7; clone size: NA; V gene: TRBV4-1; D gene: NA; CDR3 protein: CASSQEGGSWDEQYF; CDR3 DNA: TGCGCCAGCAGCCAAGAAGGGGGGAGTTGGGACGAGCAGTACTTC
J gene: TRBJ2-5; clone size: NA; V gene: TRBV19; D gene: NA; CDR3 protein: CASSLGGGLQETQYF; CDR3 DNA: TGTGCCAGTAGCCTGGGGGGGGGCCTTCAAGAGACCCAGTACTTC
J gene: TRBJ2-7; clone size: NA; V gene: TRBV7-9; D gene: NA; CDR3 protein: CASSFVGRLRTEQYF; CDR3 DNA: TGTGCCAGCAGCTTCGTTGGACGACTACGAACGGAGCAGTACTTC
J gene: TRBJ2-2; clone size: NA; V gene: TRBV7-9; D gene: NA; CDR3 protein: CASSPGGIRELFF; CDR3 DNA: TGTGCCAGCAGCCCCGGGGGCATCCGGGAGCTGTTTTTT
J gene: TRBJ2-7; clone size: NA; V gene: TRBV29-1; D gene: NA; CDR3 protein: CSVQEVYEQYF; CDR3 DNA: TGCAGCGTACAAGAGGTCTACGAGCAGTACTTC
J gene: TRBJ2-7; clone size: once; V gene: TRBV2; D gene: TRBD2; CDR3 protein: CASPGLSGDYEQYF; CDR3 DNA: TGTGCCAGCCCCGGGCTTAGCGGGGACTACGAGCAGTACTTC
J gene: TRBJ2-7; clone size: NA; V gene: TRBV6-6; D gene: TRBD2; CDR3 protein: CASSSRTSGSEQYF; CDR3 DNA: TGTGCCAGCAGTTCTCGGACTAGCGGAAGCGAGCAGTACTTC
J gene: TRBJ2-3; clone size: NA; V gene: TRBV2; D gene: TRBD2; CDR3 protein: CASSVLAGGAQDTQYF; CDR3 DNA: TGTGCCAGCAGTGTGCTAGCGGGGGGTGCACAGGATACGCAGTATTTT
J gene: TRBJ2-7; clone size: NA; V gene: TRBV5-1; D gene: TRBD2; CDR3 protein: CASSDLAGRYEQYF; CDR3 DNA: TGCGCCAGCAGCGATCTAGCGGGAAGGTACGAGCAGTACTTC
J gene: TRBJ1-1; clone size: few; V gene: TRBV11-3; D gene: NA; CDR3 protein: CASSTGPLTEAFF; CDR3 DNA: TGTGCCAGCAGCACCGGGCCCCTTACTGAAGCTTTCTTT
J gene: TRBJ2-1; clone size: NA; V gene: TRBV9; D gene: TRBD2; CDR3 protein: CASSVVGGGLAPNEQFF; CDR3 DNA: TGTGCCAGCAGCGTAGTAGGAGGAGGACTAGCCCCCAATGAGCAGTTCTTC
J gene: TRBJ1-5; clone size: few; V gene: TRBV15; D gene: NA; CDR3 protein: CATSPGPYSNQPQHF; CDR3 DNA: TGTGCCACCAGTCCAGGACCCTATAGCAATCAGCCCCAGCATTTT
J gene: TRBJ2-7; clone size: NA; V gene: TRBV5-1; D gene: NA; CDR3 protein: CASSLRDGIRSSYEQYF; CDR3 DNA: TGCGCCAGCAGCTTGCGGGACGGCATTAGGAGCTCCTACGAGCAGTACTTC
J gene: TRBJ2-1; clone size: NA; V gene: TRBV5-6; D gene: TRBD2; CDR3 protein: CASRDPSGDNEQFF; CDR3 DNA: TGTGCCAGCAGGGATCCTAGCGGAGACAATGAGCAGTTCTTC
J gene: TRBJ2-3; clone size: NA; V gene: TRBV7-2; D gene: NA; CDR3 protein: CASSRKTGTDTQYF; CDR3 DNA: TGTGCCAGCAGCCGGAAGACAGGCACAGATACGCAGTATTTT
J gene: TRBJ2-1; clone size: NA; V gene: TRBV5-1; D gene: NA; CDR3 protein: CASSLASLNEQFF; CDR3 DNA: TGCGCCAGCAGCTTGGCTAGTTTGAATGAGCAGTTCTTC
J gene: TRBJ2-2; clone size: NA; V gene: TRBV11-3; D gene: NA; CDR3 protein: CASSLRSTGELFF; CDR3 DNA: TGTGCCAGCAGCTTGCGCAGTACCGGGGAGCTGTTTTTT
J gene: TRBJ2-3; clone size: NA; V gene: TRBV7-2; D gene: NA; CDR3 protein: CASSSGTYKTDTQYF; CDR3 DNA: TGTGCCAGCAGCTCGGGGACTTACAAGACAGATACGCAGTATTTT
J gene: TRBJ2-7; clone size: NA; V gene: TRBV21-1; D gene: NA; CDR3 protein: CASSTIRGIPYEQYF; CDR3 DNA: TGTGCCAGCAGCACCATCCGGGGTATTCCCTACGAGCAGTACTTC
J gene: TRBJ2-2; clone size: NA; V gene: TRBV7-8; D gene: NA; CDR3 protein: CASRSGVGITGELFF; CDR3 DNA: TGTGCCAGCAGGTCTGGGGTGGGAATCACCGGGGAGCTGTTTTTT
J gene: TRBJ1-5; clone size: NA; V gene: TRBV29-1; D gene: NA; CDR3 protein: CSVRDGGNQPQHF; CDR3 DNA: TGCAGCGTGCGGGACGGCGGCAATCAGCCCCAGCATTTT
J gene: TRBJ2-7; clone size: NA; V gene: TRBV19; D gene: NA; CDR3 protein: CASSIPGSQQYF; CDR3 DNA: TGTGCCAGTAGCATCCCAGGTTCCCAGCAGTACTTC
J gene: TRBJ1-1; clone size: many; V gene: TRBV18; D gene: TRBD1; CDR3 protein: CASSPDRVFTEAFF; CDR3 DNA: TGTGCCAGCTCACCAGACAGGGTTTTCACTGAAGCTTTCTTT
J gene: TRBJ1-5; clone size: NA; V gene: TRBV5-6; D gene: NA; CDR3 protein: CASSMGYSNQPQHF; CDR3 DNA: TGTGCCAGCAGCATGGGGTATAGCAATCAGCCCCAGCATTTT
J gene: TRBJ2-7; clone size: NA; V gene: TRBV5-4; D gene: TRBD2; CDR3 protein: CASSLGAGAREQYF; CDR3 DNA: TGTGCCAGCAGCTTGGGGGCGGGAGCTCGGGAGCAGTACTTC
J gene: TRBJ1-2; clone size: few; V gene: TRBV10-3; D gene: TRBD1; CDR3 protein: CAISRDRGQGGYTF; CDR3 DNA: TGTGCCATCAGCCGGGACAGGGGACAGGGCGGCTACACCTTC
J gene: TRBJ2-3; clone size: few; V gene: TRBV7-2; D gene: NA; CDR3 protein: CASSLAPRATDTQYF; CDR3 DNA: TGTGCCAGCAGCTTAGCTCCCCGGGCCACAGATACGCAGTATTTT
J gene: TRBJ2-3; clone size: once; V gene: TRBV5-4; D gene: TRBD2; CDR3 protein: CASSQVMTSGSGVPDTQYF; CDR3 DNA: TGTGCCAGCAGCCAAGTTATGACTAGCGGGAGCGGGGTACCAGATACGCAGTATTTT
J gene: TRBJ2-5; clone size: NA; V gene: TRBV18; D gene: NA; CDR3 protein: CASSPDEVVGETQYF; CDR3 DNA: TGTGCCAGCTCCCCGGACGAAGTTGTCGGGGAGACCCAGTACTTC
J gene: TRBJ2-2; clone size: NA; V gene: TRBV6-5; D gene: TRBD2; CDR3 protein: CASSFKREYTGELFF; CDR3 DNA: TGTGCCAGCAGTTTCAAGCGGGAGTACACCGGGGAGCTGTTTTTT
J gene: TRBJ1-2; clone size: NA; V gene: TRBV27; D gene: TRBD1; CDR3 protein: CASSSTGTGVFGYTF; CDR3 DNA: TGTGCCAGCAGTTCGACCGGGACAGGGGTTTTTGGCTACACCTTC
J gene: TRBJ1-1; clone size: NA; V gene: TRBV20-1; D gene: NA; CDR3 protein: CSGREYTEAFF; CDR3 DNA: TGCAGTGGGAGAGAGTACACTGAAGCTTTCTTT
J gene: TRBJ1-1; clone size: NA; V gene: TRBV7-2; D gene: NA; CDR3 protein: CASSPVGGGGTEAFF; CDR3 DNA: TGTGCCAGCAGCCCAGTTGGGGGAGGGGGCACTGAAGCTTTCTTT
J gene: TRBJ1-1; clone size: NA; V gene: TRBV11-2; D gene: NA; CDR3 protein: CASSLTPGLGRAFF; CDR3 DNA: TGTGCCAGCAGCTTAACCCCAGGTCTGGGTCGAGCTTTCTTT
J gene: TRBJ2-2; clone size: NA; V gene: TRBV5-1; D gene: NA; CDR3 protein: CASSLEGPVTGELFF; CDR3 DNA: TGCGCCAGCAGCTTGGAAGGGCCGGTCACCGGGGAGCTGTTTTTT
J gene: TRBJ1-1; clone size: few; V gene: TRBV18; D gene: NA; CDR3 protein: CASSPWPNTEAFF; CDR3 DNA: TGTGCCAGCTCACCGTGGCCGAACACTGAAGCTTTCTTT
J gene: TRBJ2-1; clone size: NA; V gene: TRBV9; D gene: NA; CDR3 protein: CASSVGGSDFAEQFF; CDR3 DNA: TGTGCCAGCAGCGTAGGAGGTTCTGACTTTGCTGAGCAGTTCTTC
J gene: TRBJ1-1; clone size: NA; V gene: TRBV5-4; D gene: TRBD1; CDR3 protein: CASSWIQGVNTEAFF; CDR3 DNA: TGTGCCAGCAGCTGGATACAGGGGGTGAACACTGAAGCTTTCTTT
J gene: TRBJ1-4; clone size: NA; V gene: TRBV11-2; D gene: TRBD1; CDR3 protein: CASSLSGQTNEKLFF; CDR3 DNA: TGTGCCAGCAGCTTGTCGGGACAGACTAATGAAAAACTGTTTTTT
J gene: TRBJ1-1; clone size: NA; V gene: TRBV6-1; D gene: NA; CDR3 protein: CASSVGRENTEAFF; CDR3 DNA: TGTGCCAGCAGTGTAGGCAGAGAGAACACTGAAGCTTTCTTT
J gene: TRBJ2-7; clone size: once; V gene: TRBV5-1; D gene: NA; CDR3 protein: CASSLAGFLEQYF; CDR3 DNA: TGCGCCAGCAGCCTCGCCGGGTTTCTGGAGCAGTACTTC
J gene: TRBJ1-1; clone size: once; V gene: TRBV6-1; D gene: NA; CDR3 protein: CASSDRTNTEAFF; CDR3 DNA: TGTGCCAGCAGTGACAGGACAAACACTGAAGCTTTCTTT
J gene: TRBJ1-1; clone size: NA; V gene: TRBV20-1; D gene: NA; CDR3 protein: CSASFTEAFF; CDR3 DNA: TGCAGTGCTAGCTTCACTGAAGCTTTCTTT
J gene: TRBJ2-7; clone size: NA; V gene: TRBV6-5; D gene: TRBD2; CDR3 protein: CASTFRLAETYEQYF; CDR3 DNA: TGTGCCAGCACCTTCCGACTAGCGGAGACCTACGAGCAGTACTTC
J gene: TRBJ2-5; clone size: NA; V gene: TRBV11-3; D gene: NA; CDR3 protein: CASSLGVRETQYF; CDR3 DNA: TGTGCCAGCAGCTTAGGGGTTAGGGAGACCCAGTACTTC
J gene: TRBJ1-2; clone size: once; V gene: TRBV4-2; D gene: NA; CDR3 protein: CASSPKAEYGYTF; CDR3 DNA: TGTGCCAGCTCACCCAAGGCTGAGTATGGCTACACCTTC
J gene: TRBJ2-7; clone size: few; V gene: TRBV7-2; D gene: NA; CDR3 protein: CASNSPRQGILEQYF; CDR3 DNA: TGTGCCAGCAACTCCCCCAGGCAGGGGATCCTCGAGCAGTACTTC
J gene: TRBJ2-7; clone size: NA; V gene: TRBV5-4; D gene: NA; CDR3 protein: CASSLGEPGEQYF; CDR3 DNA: TGTGCCAGCAGCTTGGGGGAGCCTGGGGAGCAGTACTTC
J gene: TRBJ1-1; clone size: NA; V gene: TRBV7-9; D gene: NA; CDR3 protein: CASSRSIGGVNTEAFF; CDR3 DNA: TGTGCCAGCAGCCGCAGCATAGGAGGGGTGAACACTGAAGCTTTCTTT
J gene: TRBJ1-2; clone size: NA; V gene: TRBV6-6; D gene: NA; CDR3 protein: CASSYSWNYGYTF; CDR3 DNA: TGTGCCAGCAGTTACTCCTGGAACTATGGCTACACCTTC
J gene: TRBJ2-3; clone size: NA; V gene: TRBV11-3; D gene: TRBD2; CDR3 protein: CASSSGTSGSTDTQYF; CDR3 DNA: TGTGCCAGCAGCTCCGGGACTAGCGGGAGCACAGATACGCAGTATTTT
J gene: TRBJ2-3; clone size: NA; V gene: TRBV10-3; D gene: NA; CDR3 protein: CAISEGGPDTQYF; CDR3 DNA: TGTGCCATCAGTGAGGGGGGTCCGGATACGCAGTATTTT
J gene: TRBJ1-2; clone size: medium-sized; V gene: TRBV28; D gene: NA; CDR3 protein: CASSLADRTYGYTF; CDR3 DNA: TGTGCCAGCAGTCTCGCTGACAGGACCTATGGCTACACCTTC
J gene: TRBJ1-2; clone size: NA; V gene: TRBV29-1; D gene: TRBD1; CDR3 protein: CSVGDRGGYGYTF; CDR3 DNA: TGCAGCGTTGGGGACAGGGGAGGCTATGGCTACACCTTC
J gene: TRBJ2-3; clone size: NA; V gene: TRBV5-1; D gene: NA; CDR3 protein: CASSPGGAGTDTQYF; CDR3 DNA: TGCGCCAGCAGCCCTGGGGGCGCCGGGACAGATACGCAGTATTTT
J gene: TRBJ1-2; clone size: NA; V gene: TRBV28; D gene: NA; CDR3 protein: CASSFGGAYTF; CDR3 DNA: TGTGCCAGCAGTTTTGGGGGTGCGTACACCTTC
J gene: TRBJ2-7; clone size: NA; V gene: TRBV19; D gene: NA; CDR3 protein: CASSIAGVRASYEQYF; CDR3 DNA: TGTGCCAGTAGTATAGCAGGGGTGCGAGCCTCCTACGAGCAGTACTTC